This T cell receptor beta chain is drawn from a study of cytomegalovirus exposure and HLA in healthy donors. Study as a whole: Sequencing of about 179 million T cells in an earlier analysis found around 120 million unique TCR beta sequences. General observations from the study: For most TCR beta V segments, an earlier analysis put the productive rate at about 87% or about 30% of the time. Roughly uniform sequencing depth across donors was assumed, possibly incorrectly. Analysis was carried out at a later point, and it linked a missense DCLRE1C variant to TCR beta V- and J-gene trimming.

Concerning this clone itself: Its antigen is not identified.

PCR was performed using 60 Vbeta and 13 Jbeta primers. The protocol was immunoSEQ multiplex PCR, while the TCRdb copy is restricted to in-frame clones and leaves out a portion. This sample has 81,000 or so clones, with about 69% found just once. J lost 6 bases, V lost 5 bases, and 7 bases had no gene match. The CDR3 contains 14 residues. Germline CDR1 reads SGHDT; CDR2 reads YYEEEE. Specimen: PBMCs. This clonotype was obtained from a man between 60 and 70 years old in good health and CMV-seronegative. This chain connects TRBV5-6 to TRBJ2-1; 8 bases are a match to TRBD1. CDR3 region: CASRRTGWGNEQFF. The CDR3 coding sequence is TGTGCCAGCAGGCGGACAGGGTGGGGCAATGAGCAGTTCTTC.